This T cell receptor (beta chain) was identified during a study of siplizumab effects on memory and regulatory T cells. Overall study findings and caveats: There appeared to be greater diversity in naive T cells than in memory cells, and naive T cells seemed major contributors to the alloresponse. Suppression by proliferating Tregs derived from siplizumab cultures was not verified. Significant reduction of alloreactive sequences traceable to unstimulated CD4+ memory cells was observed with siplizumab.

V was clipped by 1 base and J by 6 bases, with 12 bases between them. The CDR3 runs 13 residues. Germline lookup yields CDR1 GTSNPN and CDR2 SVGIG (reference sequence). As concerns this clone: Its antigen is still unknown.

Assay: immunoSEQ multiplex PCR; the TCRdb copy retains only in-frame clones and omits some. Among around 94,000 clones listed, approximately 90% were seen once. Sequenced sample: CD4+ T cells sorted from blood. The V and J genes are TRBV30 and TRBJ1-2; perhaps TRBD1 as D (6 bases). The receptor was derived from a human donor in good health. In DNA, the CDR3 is TGTGCCTGGAGTGGGGGGCAGGTCGATGGCTACACCTTC. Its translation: CAWSGGQVDGYTF.